A single T cell receptor (beta chain) is shown here with its context. The antigen is undetermined. The germline V and J ends were trimmed by 0 bases and 0 bases, with 12 bases remaining between them. The CDR3 sequence is 16 residues long. This PCR relied on a set of 60 Vbeta primers and 13 Jbeta primers. The protocol was immunoSEQ multiplex PCR, while the TCRdb copy is restricted to in-frame clones and leaves out a portion. This sample has fewer than 200,000 clones, with about 72% found just once. This entry is derived from a study of cytomegalovirus exposure and HLA in healthy donors. General observations from the study: Researchers reported in a later analysis that a missense DCLRE1C variant was tied to TCR beta V- and J-gene trimming. The investigators catalogued 160 or so TCR beta chains as cytomegalovirus-associated. Reportedly, HLA-A and HLA-B alleles of most subjects were accurately predicted from TCR beta. A later analysis linked around 17,000 TCR beta sequences to HLA alleles at 0.05 false discovery rate.

The source is a girl aged 5-17 years in good health and CMV-seronegative. The rearrangement uses TRBV5-3 and TRBJ1-2, with D maybe TRBD1 (6 bases). TRBV5-3 is designated an ORF whose function remains uncertain. Sequenced input: PBMCs. The CDR3 reads CARSLGQENTNYGYTF. CDR3 DNA sequence: TGTGCCAGAAGCTTGGGACAGGAAAACACTAACTATGGCTACACCTTC.